This section outlines one TCR beta chain sequence together with its context. TCRdb keeps only in-frame clones here, not all; method: immunoSEQ multiplex PCR. The sample lists over 100,000 clones; around 90% were seen once. Time point in this sample: peripheral blood 6 weeks after treatment start. Patients were diagnosed with urothelial carcinoma, either locally advanced or metastatic. The sample belongs to a study of PD-L1 blockade in urothelial cancer. CDR3 length equals 15 residues. Per the germline V gene, CDR1 is WNHNN and CDR2 is SYGVQD (reference sequence). J gave up 7 bases and V 6 bases, and 9 bases lay outside the gene matches.

The sample was PBMCs, taken around atezolizumab (anti-PD-L1) treatment. This sequence was found in a man aged 55-75 years with urothelial cancer. This chain joins TRBV10-1 and TRBJ2-1; 10 nucleotides line up with TRBD2. The CDR3 DNA is TGCGCCAGCAGAGATTCTAGCGGGAGTAATAATGAGCAGTTCTTC. This encodes CASRDSSGSNNEQFF.